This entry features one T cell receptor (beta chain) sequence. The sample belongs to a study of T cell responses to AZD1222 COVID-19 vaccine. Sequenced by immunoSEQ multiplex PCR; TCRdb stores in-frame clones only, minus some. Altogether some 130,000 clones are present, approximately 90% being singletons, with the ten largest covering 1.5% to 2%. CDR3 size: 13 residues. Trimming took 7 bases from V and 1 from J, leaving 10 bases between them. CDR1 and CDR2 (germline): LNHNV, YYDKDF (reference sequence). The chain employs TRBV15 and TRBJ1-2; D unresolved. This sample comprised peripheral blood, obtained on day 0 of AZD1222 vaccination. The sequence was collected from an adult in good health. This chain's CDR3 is CATTPERNYGYTF. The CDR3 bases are TGTGCCACCACCCCGGAACGTAACTATGGCTACACCTTC.